These 13 T cell receptor beta chains share one sample of origin, sequenced in a study of regulatory T cells in long-lasting Graves disease. The authors built TCR beta libraries using iRepertoire HTBI primers and Arm-PCR of CDR3 regions. MiXCR, applied by TCRdb to the multiplex PCR reads, yields one record per CDR3 protein. Among around 420,000 distinct CDR3 sequences listed, around 16% were seen once. Time point: newly diagnosed GD, antithyroid drugs for less than 3 months. Generation of the TCR library employed RNA extracted from PBMCs. Sequenced material: peripheral blood mononuclear cells (PBMCs), taken at new diagnosis, from a patient treated with antithyroid drugs. The receptors were sampled from a female donor with Graves disease.

V and J are TRBV27 and TRBJ1-2, with 10 bases that match TRBD1. The CDR3 has 14 amino acids. V dropped 7 bases and J dropped 6; count of bases not matched to a gene: 8. Germline loops: CDR1 MNHEY, CDR2 SMNVEV (reference sequence). In DNA form, the CDR3 reads TGTGCCAGCACCCCGAGGGGGACAGGGGATGGCTACACCTTC. It translates to CASTPRGTGDGYTF.

This clonotype was observed many times. J is TRBJ1-1 and V is TRBV10-3; D not certain. Germline V gives CDR1 ENHRY, CDR2 SYGVKD. This CDR3 contains 18 residues. The V and J ends lost 4 bases and 0 bases respectively, with 21 bases between them. As DNA, the CDR3 is TGTGCCATCAGTGGTACTCCTACCCGGGCGGCCATGAACACTGAAGCTTTCTTT. This codes for CAISGTPTRAAMNTEAFF.

The table lists this clonotype with a few counts. The chain employs TRBV29-1 and TRBJ2-5; TRBD2 is a possible D gene (6 bases). Germline assignment: CDR1 SQVTM and CDR2 ANQGSEA. The CDR3 is 14 residues long. The V gene lost 3 bases and the J gene lost 1 base, with 12 bases spanning the gap. The CDR3 DNA reads TGCAGCGTTGAGGGGGAGGACCCCCAAGAGACCCAGTACTTC. This gives the protein CSVEGEDPQETQYF.

In its sample, this clonotype was seen many times. The chain recombines TRBV12-3 or TRBV12-4 with TRBJ2-1, with TRBD1 matching over 10 bases. V lost 5 bases and J lost 8; bases outside the gene matches: 6. The CDR3 consists of 14 residues. The CDR3 DNA reads as TGTGCCAGCAGTCACCGGGACAGGGGCGATGAGCAGTTCTTC. Amino acids: CASSHRDRGDEQFF.

This clonotype was seen ten or more times. The chain is built from TRBV11-3 and TRBJ2-1, with D perhaps matching TRBD1 or TRBD2 (5 bases each). This CDR3 comprises 15 residues. Trimming cost V 5 bases and J 5 bases, with 16 bases left between them. Germline V lookup: CDR1 SGHNT, CDR2 YENEEA. The DNA for the CDR3 is TGTGCCAGCAGCCCCCCGGGGCACCTTAACAATGAGCAGTTCTTC. It specifies CASSPPGHLNNEQFF.

This clonotype turned up a few times. Relative to the germline gene, one junction end is altered; a read error may explain this. The rearrangement joins TRBV30 to TRBJ1-3, with D hard to call. This CDR3 spans 14 amino acids. Germline-derived CDR1 and CDR2 are GTSNPN and SVGIG (reference sequence). The CDR3 coding sequence is TGTGCCTGGAGTATGGGCTACTCTGGAAGCACCATATATTTT. This translates into CAWSMGYSGSTIYF.

This clonotype was counted only a few times. The chain recombines TRBV27 with TRBJ1-6; TRBD1 aligns across 8 bases. The germline V gene has CDR1 MNHEY and CDR2 SMNVEV (reference sequence). V was clipped by 3 bases and J by 6 bases; unmatched bases: 7. The CDR3 extends over 16 amino acids. The CDR3 bases are TGTGCCAGCAGTTTTAGTCAGGGGGCGGCTAATTCACCCCTCCACTTT. The encoded protein is CASSFSQGAANSPLHF.

Worth noting for this clonotype: Since a far larger clone is one base different, this is likely a read error. The rearrangement uses TRBV7-9 and TRBJ2-6, with D hard to call. The V gene's germline CDR1 is SEHNR and CDR2 FQNEAQ (reference sequence). V was clipped by 7 bases and J by 0 bases, with 7 bases between them. The CDR3 has 14 residues. CDR3 sequence (DNA): TGTGCCAGCAACGTTAGCTCTGGGGCCAACGTCCTGACTTTC. Translated, it gives CASNVSSGANVLTF.

This clonotype has a count of ten or more. The chain has TRBV5-1 and TRBJ2-3; the D gene could be TRBD1 or TRBD2 (6 bases each). There are 14 residues in the CDR3. Between the trimmed V and J ends, which lost 6 bases and 3 bases, there was a span of 14 bases. Germline CDR1 is SGHRS and CDR2 is YFSETQ. The CDR3 nucleotides read TGCGCCAGCAAGTCGGGCGGGACAACAGATACGCAGTATTTT. Amino acids: CASKSGGTTDTQYF.

As to this clonotype: A far larger clone is only one base removed, so a read error is likely. V usage is TRBV7-2 and J usage is TRBJ1-1; the D gene is possibly TRBD1 (5 bases). V lost 5 bases and J lost 5, with 12 bases in between. The germline V gene has CDR1 SGHTA and CDR2 FQGNSA. This CDR3 spans 13 amino acids. CDR3 sequence: CASSRARGTEAFF. DNA for the CDR3: TGTGCCAGCAGCCGTGCAAGGGGAACTGAAGCTTTCTTT.

This clonotype was recorded a few times. The CDR3 region is CASSLWTRSPLHF. The CDR3 nucleotides are TGTGCCAGCAGCCTCTGGACCCGTTCACCCCTCCACTTT. This chain uses TRBV11-2 with TRBJ1-6; D unresolved. This CDR3 is 13 amino acids long. V was cut by 5 bases and J by 9 bases, with 11 bases left in between. From germline, CDR1 is SGHAT and CDR2 FQNNGV.

Many counts were recorded for this clonotype. This chain connects TRBV7-2 to TRBJ2-1; unclear D gene. Per the germline V gene, CDR1 is SGHTA and CDR2 is FQGNSA. Between the trimmed V and J ends, which lost 5 bases and 14 bases, there was a span of 13 bases. The CDR3 has 11 amino acids. CDR3 DNA sequence: TGTGCCAGCAGCCCCTCCTGGTTGAAGTTCTTC. This sequence encodes CASSPSWLKFF.

This chain links TRBV20-1 with TRBJ2-1; 7 positions agree with TRBD2. Germline V gene data show CDR1 as DFQATT and CDR2 as SNEGSKA (reference sequence). This CDR3 has 15 residues. After removal of 6 bases from V and 5 bases from J, the junction contained 13 bases not matched to a gene. CDR3: CSARLRGSLDNEQFF. The CDR3 DNA sequence: TGCAGTGCGCGCCTTCGCGGGAGTCTGGACAATGAGCAGTTCTTC.